This paragraph covers one T cell receptor beta chain sequence. There are a few counts of this clonotype. Its antigen remains undetermined. Within one base of it there is no much larger clone, and no base qualities were kept. The sample comes from a study of blood T cells in healthy people across ages (dated by TCRdb to 2014 to 2015). About the study as a whole: Template switching captured roughly one uniquely barcoded TCR beta cDNA molecule per two T cells in model experiments. Age-related changes in TCR beta repertoire diversity were measured in the study by deep sequencing normalized with unique cDNA molecular identifiers. Using the same blood draw, the study looked at two additional independent replicas of 1 million unique cDNA reads for two donors, one aged 18 to 29 and the other aged 80 or older. Four age groups were formed from the donors: young (average approximately 15 years), middle-aged (around 41), aged (approximately 60) and long-lived (roughly 81). The investigation overall reported the following: Conclusive comparison of naive and antigen-experienced compartments was prevented by the profiling of bulk unsorted PBMCs. Donor CMV infection status was unknown, potentially confounding age-related changes in expanded clonotypes. The percentage of naive T cells measured by flow cytometry correlated strongly with observed TCR beta diversity. Estimates of total diversity from one million sequenced T cells were regarded as lower bounds and underestimates. Observed TCR beta diversity per million T cells fell roughly linearly with age, and a significant reduction was already apparent by age about 38. Compared with the aged group, the long-lived group had more naive CD4+ T cells, fewer expanded clones and increased TCR diversity, a pattern suggesting age selection.

The donors were a few dozen Caucasian individuals from Russia, aged roughly 6 to 100 years, who were systemically healthy. Around 9.9 milliliters of peripheral blood were collected from each donor into EDTA-treated Vacutainer tubes. Ficoll-Paque density-gradient centrifugation was used to isolate PBMCs, with at least 7 million per sample. Trizol reagent was used to extract total RNA from the PBMCs, yielding at least 6 micrograms per sample. Naive CD45RAhigh/CD27high T cell percentages were measured by flow cytometry on a PBMC aliquot from every donor. The protocol used for the library was 5' RACE. The run used an Illumina HiSeq 2500. A second about 7 to 12 cycle PCR used a sample-barcoded 5' primer and a J-beta primer mix. A template-switch 5' adaptor carrying 12 random nucleotides introduced a unique molecular identifier onto each TCR beta cDNA molecule. Each sample yielded at least 2.5 million CDR3-containing paired-end reads. First-strand cDNA was synthesized from all RNA with the Mint cDNA synthesis kit, primed by a TRBC-specific oligonucleotide. After uracil-DNA glycosylase treatment, a first 18-cycle PCR used universal primers M1SS and BC2_uni_R on all cDNA. The authors' analysis ran thus. Each sample was normalized by randomly selecting 1 million high-quality reads, each carrying a distinct molecular identifier. Instead of being binned into consensus sequences, reads with shared molecular identifiers were discarded. MiTCR, with a Q25 quality threshold and the strictest error-elimination algorithm, was used for CDR3 identification, clonotype clustering and error correction. A nonparametric unseen species model with Euler transformation was used to estimate a lower bound on total TCR beta diversity. The raw public data were reprocessed by TCRdb itself: fastp quality trimming at Q25, MiXCR clonotype calling, in-frame beta chains only. Rows are combined by CDR3 protein, so each entry shows the most common genes and DNA. These V and J calls originate from TCRdb's pipeline instead of the authors' own analysis. This sample comprises more than 1,000,000 distinct CDR3 sequences, 25% of them detected only once. The top ten hold about 0.72% of the sample.

The same data also went into a second study, on T cells of mothers and their children. That second report states: The donors were nine systemically healthy Caucasian individuals, made up of three mothers and their six children. cDNA synthesis used all of the extracted RNA, with around 1.6 ug of RNA in each 15 ul reaction. In the second PCR, the M1S primer introduced both the sample barcodes and 2-4 random nucleotides. Over 9.5 million TCR beta CDR3 reads were obtained for each mother, and 3 million to 3.5 million reads were obtained for each child. Thymic selection similarly shapes TCR recombination output in related and unrelated pairs, with minor effect from inherited differences. Normalized repertoire overlap was always slightly but never significantly higher in related than unrelated mother-child pairs. With a sensitivity of approximately 100 clones per million clonotypes, no persistent microchimeric T cell clones were detected. In the study, deep NGS was used to compare the TCR beta repertoires of mothers and children, and features distinguishing related mother-child pairs from unrelated individuals were sought. The mean age was 40 +/- 4 years for the mothers and about 12 +/- 4 years for the children. After adapters were ligated using NEBNext reagents, the libraries underwent 100+100 nt paired-end sequencing on an Illumina HiSeq 2000. To prevent cross-contamination, the mother and child libraries were prepared one month apart and sequenced in separate runs. Each donor had between roughly 450,000 and 2,100,000 distinct TCR beta clonotypes identified. Naive TCR beta clonotypes were estimated from low-frequency clonotypes matched to each donor's FACS-determined naive share, without sorting.

The TCR comes from a girl aged 2-15 years in good health. Sample: blood.

The DNA is TGCAGCGTTGCTCCACCGTCGGCAGGGATTCTAGCCAAAAACATTCAGTACTTC. Translated, it gives CSVAPPSAGILAKNIQYF. The V and J genes are TRBV29-1 and TRBJ2-4; tentative D gene TRBD1, with 5 bases matching. As encoded in the germline V gene, CDR1 is SQVTM while CDR2 is ANQGSEA. At the junction V is shortened by 4 bases and J by 0 bases, with 22 bases in between. The CDR3 runs 18 amino acids, cysteine and phenylalanine included. Kept here is only the CDR3 DNA, which spans 54 bases and is read in frame from base 1. This CDR3, with the reference TRBV29-1 and TRBJ2-4 proteins standing in past its ends, gives the full variable domain SAVISQKPSRDICQRGTSLTIQCQVDSQVTMMFWYRQQPGQSLTLIATANQGSEATYESGFVIDKFPISRPNLTFSTLTVSNMSPEDSSIYLCSVAPPSAGILAKNIQYFGAGTRLSVL.